This T cell receptor (beta chain) was found in a study of T cell changes during pregnancy in multiple sclerosis. Assay: immunoSEQ multiplex PCR; the TCRdb copy retains only in-frame clones and omits some. The table records roughly 40,000 clones, approximately 92% of them present only once. The TCR sequence derives from a female donor in good health, enrolled as a control in a pregnancy study. The specimen comprised CD4+ T cells from peripheral blood mononuclear cells, sampled in the second trimester of pregnancy.

The CDR3 DNA reads TGTGCCAGCAGCTACGGACAGGGCTATGGCTACACCTTC. It codes for CASSYGQGYGYTF. V gene TRBV7-9 combines with J gene TRBJ1-2; TRBD1 matches 8 bases. CDR1 SEHNR and CDR2 FQNEAQ come from the germline V gene (reference sequence). The V gene end was trimmed by 4 bases and the J gene end by 4 bases; junction bases not matched to a gene: 2. This CDR3 comprises 13 residues. Together with reference TRBV7-9 and TRBJ1-2, the CDR3 gives the full variable domain: DTGVSQNPRHKITKRGQNVTFRCDPISEHNRLYWYRQTLGQGPEFLTYFQNEAQLEKSRLLSDRFSAERPKGSFSTLEIQRTEQGDSAMYLCASSYGQGYGYTFGSGTRLTVV.